Given below is one T cell receptor (beta chain) in context. No antigen is known for it. No base quality values were provided; no much bigger clone lies one nucleotide off. These data originate in a study of blood T cells in healthy people across ages (dated by TCRdb to between 2015 and 2017). For the study in its entirety: In model experiments, roughly one uniquely barcoded TCR beta cDNA molecule per two T cells was captured by template switching. To avoid experimental bias, donors of different ages were randomly spread across the sequencing lanes. Using the same blood draw, the study looked at two additional independent replicas of 1 million unique cDNA reads for two donors, one aged 18 to 30 and the other aged 80 or older. Using deep sequencing normalized with unique cDNA molecular identifiers, the study measured how TCR beta repertoire diversity changes with age. Donors were grouped into four age groups: young (average roughly 15 years), middle-aged (39), aged (around 66) and long-lived (less than 85). Overall study outcomes, separate from this receptor: Compared with the aged group, the long-lived group had more naive CD4+ T cells, fewer expanded clones and increased TCR diversity, suggesting age selection. Conclusive comparison of naive and antigen-experienced compartments was prevented by the profiling of bulk unsorted PBMCs. Observed TCR beta diversity per million T cells fell roughly linearly with age, and a significant reduction was already apparent by age roughly 40. The percentage of naive T cells measured by flow cytometry correlated strongly with observed TCR beta diversity. Total diversity estimates from one million sequenced T cells were considered lower bounds and underestimates. The CMV infection status of donors was not known, potentially confounding age-related changes in expanded clonotypes.

The CDR3 goes from the cysteine to the phenylalanine over 15 residues. CDR3 DNA only is kept here, 45 bases in frame from base 1. In the germline V gene (reference sequence), CDR1 corresponds to DFQATT and CDR2 to SNEGSKA. Germline trimming: 1 base from V, 4 bases from J; junction bases outside gene matches: 3. The donors were 40 or so Caucasian individuals from Russia, aged 6 to 90 years, who were systemically healthy. Approximately 9.7 milliliters of peripheral blood were drawn from each donor into EDTA-treated Vacutainer tubes. Ficoll-Paque density-gradient centrifugation was used to isolate PBMCs, with at least 6 million per sample. Trizol reagent was used to extract total RNA from PBMCs, with at least 5.5 micrograms per sample. Naive CD45RAhigh/CD27high T cell percentages were measured by flow cytometry on a PBMC aliquot from every donor. Library construction relied on 5' RACE. Reads for this sample came from an Illumina HiSeq 2500. A second PCR of roughly 7 to 12 cycles was run with a J-beta primer mix and a sample-barcoded 5' primer. Each TCR beta cDNA molecule received a unique molecular identifier from a template-switch 5' adaptor carrying 12 random nucleotides. Each sample yielded at least 3 million CDR3-containing paired-end reads. First-strand cDNA synthesis was performed from all RNA using the Mint cDNA synthesis kit, with priming by a TRBC-specific oligonucleotide. Following uracil-DNA glycosylase treatment, a first 18-cycle PCR with universal primers M1SS and BC2_uni_R was performed on all cDNA. In the original analysis: For normalization, 1 million high-quality reads were randomly selected from each sample, with every read carrying a distinct molecular identifier. Instead of being binned into consensus sequences, reads that shared molecular identifiers were thrown out. CDR3 identification, clonotype clustering and error correction used MiTCR with a Q25 quality threshold and the strictest error-elimination algorithm. A nonparametric unseen species model using Euler transformation provided a lower-bound estimate of total TCR beta diversity. TCRdb handled the public reads itself, with Q25 trimming in fastp and clone calling in MiXCR, and kept productive beta chains. Each entry is one CDR3 protein sequence, shown with its most common DNA and genes. The V and J calls, along with clone size, are taken from TCRdb and not from the paper's own processing. This sample has about 290,000 distinct CDR3 sequences in its table, and 27% of those were observed once. The biggest ten clones account for approximately 28% of the sample.

The rearranged chain carries TRBV20-1 and TRBJ2-3; 12 nucleotides in the junction match TRBD1. The sequenced material came from blood. The sequence came from a woman in her sixties or seventies in good health. The CDR3 region: CSARVGTGGPDTQYF. The DNA is as follows: TGCAGTGCTAGAGTGGGGACAGGGGGCCCAGATACGCAGTATTTT.